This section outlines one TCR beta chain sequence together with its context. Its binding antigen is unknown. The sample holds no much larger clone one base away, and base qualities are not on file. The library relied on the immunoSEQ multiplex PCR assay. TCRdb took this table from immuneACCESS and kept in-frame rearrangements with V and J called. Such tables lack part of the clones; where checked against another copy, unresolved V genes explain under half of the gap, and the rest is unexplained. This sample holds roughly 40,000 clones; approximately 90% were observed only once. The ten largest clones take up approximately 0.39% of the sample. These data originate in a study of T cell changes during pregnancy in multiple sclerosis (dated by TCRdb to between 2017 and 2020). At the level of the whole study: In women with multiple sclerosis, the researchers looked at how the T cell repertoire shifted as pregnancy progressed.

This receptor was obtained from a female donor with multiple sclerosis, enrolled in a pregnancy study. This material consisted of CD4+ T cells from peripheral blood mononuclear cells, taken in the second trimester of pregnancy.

The DNA is TGTGCCAGTAGTTCCTGGGACAGCACGCCGGATACGCAGTATTTT. Its coded protein is CASSSWDSTPDTQYF. Recombination connected TRBV19 to TRBJ2-3; the central 7 bases match TRBD1. The germline V end is reduced by 5 bases and the J end by 6 bases; junction bases left unmatched: 11. The CDR3 holds 15 amino acids from the cysteine to the phenylalanine. The read is trimmed to its CDR3 DNA, 45 bases read in frame from base 1. For CDR1 and CDR2, the germline V gene (reference sequence) lists LNHDA and SQIVND. The CDR3, completed at both ends by the reference TRBV19 and TRBJ2-3 genes, gives the full variable domain DGGITQSPKYLFRKEGQNVTLSCEQNLNHDAMYWYRQDPGQGLRLIYYSQIVNDFQKGDIAEGYSVSREKKESFPLTVTSAQKNPTAFYLCASSSWDSTPDTQYFGPGTRLTVL.